The clone carrying this T cell receptor beta chain was observed at least ten times. These data originate in a study of shared clonotypes between healthy human individuals. Sequenced by immunoSEQ multiplex PCR; TCRdb stores in-frame clones only, minus some. The table has 470,000 or so clones, 65% to 85% seen once. This CDR3 contains 13 residues. The V gene lost 7 bases and the J gene lost 1 base, with 13 bases spanning the gap. Germline-derived CDR1 and CDR2 are SQVTM and ANQGSEA. Sequencing was done on a sample of PBMCs. The chain couples TRBV29-1 to TRBJ2-5; TRBD1 might be the D (5 bases). The origin of this receptor is a woman in her forties in good health. Some clones in this sample may be carry-over from other donors' samples. The DNA for the CDR3 is TGCAGCGCCAAAAGGGGAACCCAAGAGACCCAGTACTTC. It encodes CSAKRGTQETQYF.